The T cell receptor (beta chain) under discussion was sequenced for a study of T cell responses to AZD1222 COVID-19 vaccine. Clones were read by immunoSEQ multiplex PCR, and TCRdb kept only the in-frame ones, dropping some. Here the sample spans around 58,000 clones, 70% to 90% being singletons. Broader study findings: Baseline seropositives among AZD1222 recipients totaled only five to seven.

About this clone itself: Its antigen is not identified.

The clonotype originates from an adult who received the AZD1222 COVID-19 vaccine. Sample: peripheral blood, taken 28 days after the second AZD1222 dose.

CDR3 region: CASSKIHGYQPQHF. The DNA for the CDR3 is TGTGCCAGCAGCAAAATACACGGCTATCAGCCCCAGCATTTT. The chain joins TRBV21-1 to TRBJ1-5. TRBV21-1 is classified as a pseudogene. The length of the CDR3 is 14 residues.